This TCR beta chain was profiled in a study of CD8 T cells in Susac syndrome. CDR3 length equals 16 residues. Between the trimmed V and J ends, which lost 5 bases and 3 bases, there was a span of 18 bases. Germline V gene lookup returns CDR1 SGHTA and CDR2 FQGNSA. Random-hexamer reverse transcription was applied to roughly 0.45 to 1 ug RNA. TCRdb processed the immunoSEQ multiplex PCR reads anew with MiXCR; each CDR3 protein has one entry. The sample includes roughly 200,000 distinct CDR3 sequences, 85% to 95% of them seen just once. The receptor was isolated from a human donor with multiple sclerosis. The sequencing sample was made of CD4+ T cells from PBMCs. The chain links TRBV7-2 to TRBJ2-3; no firm D call. For the CDR3, the DNA is TGTGCCAGCAGCCCCGGAGTTATCCATAGTACAGATACGCAGTATTTT. Translation: CASSPGVIHSTDTQYF.